Detailed here is one T cell receptor (beta chain). It was with a sample-barcoded 5' primer and a J-beta primer mix that a second PCR of roughly 7 to 12 cycles was run. From the 5' RACE reads, TCRdb called clonotypes with MiXCR, one entry per CDR3 protein. There are about 760,000 distinct CDR3 sequences in the sample; around 25% occur only once, and 9.4% lies in the top ten. The data stem from a study of blood T cells in healthy people across ages. Germline assignment: CDR1 KGHSH and CDR2 LQKENI. Trimming stripped 8 bases from V and 0 bases from J, with 11 bases between. The length of the CDR3 is 13 residues. The same specimen was also included in a second study, on T cells of mothers and their children. Turning to that study: Over 8 million TCR beta CDR3 reads were obtained from each mother, and 3 million to 3.5 million from each child. Unrelated pairs and related pairs have their TCR recombination output shaped similarly by thymic selection.

The chain recombines TRBV18 with TRBJ2-7; D perhaps matches TRBD2 (5 bases). The clonotype was recovered from a boy between 10 and 17 years old in good health. Sequencing was performed on blood. The CDR3 DNA follows: TGTGCCAGCCAGGACTCGAGCTCCTACGAGCAGTACTTC. It yields the protein CASQDSSSYEQYF.